These 22 T cell receptor beta chains came from one sample sequenced in a study of blood T cells in healthy people across ages (dated by TCRdb to about 2015). To prepare the library, 5' RACE was applied. Instrument used: Illumina HiSeq 2500. The second PCR ran for roughly 7 to 12 cycles and used a J-beta primer mix along with a sample-barcoded 5' primer. TCRdb itself trimmed the public reads at Q25 with fastp, ran MiXCR and retained productive beta chains. CDR3 protein sequences are deduplicated, and each keeps its most common genes and DNA. The sample records some 1.4 million distinct CDR3 sequences, around 39% of which are singletons. The top ten constitute roughly 7.9% of the sample. Sequenced input: blood. These receptors were collected from a woman aged 18-29 years in good health.

The chain employs TRBV10-3 and TRBJ2-7; D perhaps matches TRBD1 (6 bases). This CDR3 comprises 13 residues. Germline V gene lookup returns CDR1 ENHRY and CDR2 SYGVKD. Trimming removed 10 bases from V and 2 bases from J, with 15 bases in between. The CDR3 is CATLGPGAYEQYF. In DNA, the CDR3 is TGTGCCACCCTAGGCCCAGGGGCCTACGAGCAGTACTTC.

This clonotype was detected once. The chain combines TRBV7-9 with TRBJ2-5; TRBD2 matches at 8 bases. Germline-derived CDR1 and CDR2 are SEHNR and FQNEAQ (reference sequence). V shed 4 bases and J 0 bases; nucleotides not matched to a gene: 13. CDR3 length: 18 amino acids. In nucleotides, the CDR3 is TGTGCCAGCAGCTCCGGATCGTACGGGGGGGTGTACCAAGAGACCCAGTACTTC. Protein sequence: CASSSGSYGGVYQETQYF.

The V call is TRBV12-3 or TRBV12-4, the J call TRBJ2-1; 9 nucleotides align to TRBD1. Matching the DNA end better, TRBJ2-7 makes the J call doubtful. This CDR3 is built from 15 residues. This CDR3 is CASTPTGGVSYEQYF. The CDR3 nucleotides read TGTGCCAGCACCCCGACAGGGGGAGTCTCCTACGAGCAGTACTTC.

The genes are TRBV7-3 and TRBJ1-2, with TRBD1 matching over 7 bases. Trimming took 4 bases from V and 5 from J; bases not matched to a gene: 13. The CDR3 totals 16 residues. CDR1 is SGHTA, CDR2 FQGTGA, per germline. The CDR3 protein is CASSSAQRGTDYGYTF. CDR3 sequence (DNA): TGTGCCAGCAGCTCTGCCCAGAGAGGGACAGATTATGGCTACACCTTC.

The J gene is TRBJ2-1, the V gene TRBV7-2; D gene uncertain. The J call may be wrong; the DNA end is better matched by TRBJ2-7. This CDR3 spans 16 amino acids. Germline CDR1 reads SGHTA; CDR2 reads FQGNSA. The CDR3 DNA reads as TGTGCCAGCAGCTTAATGAGGCAAATATACGGCAATGAGCAGTACTTC. This codes for CASSLMRQIYGNEQYF.

This rearrangement joins TRBV4-1 to TRBJ1-4, with a possible D match to TRBD1 (6 bases). Germline CDR1 and CDR2: MGHRA and YSYEKL. V gave up 1 base and J gave up 3 bases, with 15 bases separating them. The CDR3 consists of 17 residues. The chain's CDR3 is CASSQGETGRANEKLFF. CDR3 DNA sequence: TGCGCCAGCAGCCAAGGTGAAACAGGGCGGGCTAATGAAAAACTGTTTTTT.

This clonotype has only a few counts. This chain joins TRBV9 and TRBJ2-5; TRBD1 matches at 7 bases. Unmatched junction bases numbered 8, after V lost 3 bases and J lost 9 bases. This CDR3 contains 13 residues. The germline V gene encodes CDR1 SGDLS and CDR2 YYNGEE. The CDR3 nucleotides are TGTGCCAGCAGCGACGGACAGGCCCCCTCCCAGTACTTC. It codes for CASSDGQAPSQYF.

The chain is built from TRBV23-1 and TRBJ2-7, with a weak D call TRBD1 (5 bases). Being an ORF, TRBV23-1 has a function that is uncertain. The CDR3 loop spans 16 amino acids. V lost 0 bases to trimming and J lost 5 bases, with 17 bases between them. The CDR3 region has the DNA TGCGCCAGCAGTCAATCCCCGGAATTCAAAGGGGACGAGCAGTACTTC. Translation: CASSQSPEFKGDEQYF.

This chain joins TRBV7-9 and TRBJ1-5, with a weak D call TRBD1 (6 bases). The germline V gene has CDR1 SEHNR and CDR2 FQNEAQ (reference sequence). The CDR3 covers 14 residues. V was cut by 3 bases and J by 6 bases, with 12 bases left in between. The CDR3 reads CASSFEGGTQPQHF. The CDR3 bases are TGTGCCAGCAGCTTTGAGGGGGGCACTCAGCCCCAGCATTTT.

The chain employs TRBV24-1 and TRBJ2-5; 10 bases match TRBD2. The CDR3 is 14 amino acids. The germline V gene encodes CDR1 KGHDR and CDR2 SFDVKD. After removal of 4 bases from V and 11 bases from J, the junction contained 9 bases not matched to a gene. The DNA of the CDR3 is TGTGCCACCAGTGAAGGGACTAGCGTTGCTGAGCAGTACTTC. Its translation is CATSEGTSVAEQYF.

At least ten counts were recorded for this clonotype. The J gene is TRBJ2-3, the V gene TRBV5-1, with a tentative D call TRBD2 (6 bases). Germline CDR1 and CDR2: SGHRS and YFSETQ. This CDR3 comprises 15 residues. Trimming took 6 bases from V and 1 from J, leaving 15 bases between them. The CDR3 DNA reads TGCGCCAGCACCCCCGGTGGAGGGGGCACAGATACGCAGTATTTT. It translates to CASTPGGGGTDTQYF.

This chain links TRBV29-1 with TRBJ1-2; D not certain. The V end lost 3 bases, the J end lost 3 bases, and 8 bases lay between the germline ends. Germline CDR1 SQVTM, CDR2 ANQGSEA. The length of the CDR3 is 12 residues. The CDR3 here is CSVDTGDYGYTF. The CDR3 coding sequence is TGCAGCGTTGACACGGGTGACTATGGCTACACCTTC.

The chain has TRBV20-1 and TRBJ2-5, with D possibly being TRBD2 (5 bases). V shed 3 bases and J shed 1 base, with 9 bases lying between them. CDR3 length: 13 residues. From germline, CDR1 is DFQATT and CDR2 SNEGSKA (reference sequence). CDR3 in DNA: TGCAGTGCTAGCGGGGATGCCCAAGAGACCCAGTACTTC. Residues: CSASGDAQETQYF.

This clonotype was found a few times. The chain carries TRBV15 and TRBJ1-2; D is unresolved. This CDR3 comprises 13 residues. The V end lost 2 bases, the J end lost 0 bases, and 4 bases lay between the germline ends. Germline V gene lookup returns CDR1 LNHNV and CDR2 YYDKDF (reference sequence). CDR3 residues: CATSRSPNYGYTF. CDR3 bases: TGTGCCACCAGCAGATCCCCTAACTATGGCTACACCTTC.

A few counts support this clonotype. The rearrangement uses TRBV10-1 and TRBJ2-7, with D possibly TRBD2 on 5 matching bases. The CDR3 spans 17 residues. In germline, CDR1 is WNHNN, CDR2 SYGVQD (reference sequence). V was shortened by 4 bases and J by 3 bases, with 22 bases between the two germline ends. The chain's CDR3 is CASSGPGGGLTIYEQYF. DNA for the CDR3: TGCGCCAGCAGTGGGCCCGGCGGAGGCCTAACCATCTACGAGCAGTACTTC.

This clonotype showed up just a few times. The rearrangement links TRBV10-3 to TRBJ2-3; 11 bases are shared with TRBD2. V trimming: 4 bases; J trimming: 2 bases; junction bases outside the gene matches: 2. Germline CDR1 ENHRY, CDR2 SYGVKD. The CDR3 sequence is 15 residues long. The CDR3 nucleotides are TGTGCCATCAGTGGACTAGCGGGATCCACAGATACGCAGTATTTT. This translates into CAISGLAGSTDTQYF.

In its sample, this clonotype was seen many times. At one boundary the junction diverges from the germline segment, which might be a read error. The chain has TRBV4-1 and TRBJ1-1, with no clear D. CDR1 and CDR2 (germline): MGHRA, YSYEKL. The CDR3 covers 13 residues. The CDR3 sequence: CASSQEWNTEAFF. The CDR3 DNA is TGTGCCAGCAGCCAAGAGTGGAACACTGAAGCTTTCTTT.

This clonotype was counted once. The chain uses TRBV5-1 and TRBJ1-2, with 7 bases matching TRBD1. The germline V gene encodes CDR1 SGHRS and CDR2 YFSETQ. The CDR3 runs to 14 residues. V dropped 3 bases and J dropped 3; count of bases not matched to a gene: 5. CDR3 in amino acids: CASSSTGNDYGYTF. The CDR3 bases are TGCGCCAGCAGCTCGACAGGGAACGACTATGGCTACACCTTC.

The V call is TRBV10-3, the J call TRBJ2-7, with TRBD2 identical over 11 bases. CDR3 length: 14 amino acids. V gave up 11 bases and J gave up 0 bases; unmatched junction bases: 6. CDR1 is ENHRY and CDR2 is SYGVKD in the germline V gene. CDR3 bases: TGTGCCTCCCAACTAGCGGGAGCCTCCTACGAGCAGTACTTC. Translated, it gives CASQLAGASYEQYF.

The chain carries TRBV20-1 and TRBJ2-1, with TRBD2 as a possible D gene (6 bases). Germline V CDR1 and CDR2: DFQATT, SNEGSKA (reference sequence). This CDR3 comprises 14 residues. V was shortened by 1 base and J by 0 bases, with 7 bases between the two germline ends. This CDR3 is CSARGGDSYNEQFF. The CDR3 region has the DNA TGCAGTGCTAGAGGGGGGGACTCCTACAATGAGCAGTTCTTC.

This clonotype was observed a single time. A junction boundary mismatches the germline segment, possibly from a read error. The CDR3 coding sequence is TGTGCCAGCAGTGACTCGCGGGGTCGGGACATTCAGTACTTC. This sequence encodes CASSDSRGRDIQYF. This rearrangement joins TRBV6-5 to TRBJ2-4; D is perhaps TRBD2 (6 bases). Germline lookup yields CDR1 MNHEY and CDR2 SVGAGI. The CDR3 contains 14 residues.

This clonotype has a handful of counts. The V and J genes are TRBV5-6 and TRBJ1-5; a weak D match, TRBD1 (5 bases). Germline values: CDR1 SGHDT, CDR2 YYEEEE. The V and J ends lost 0 bases and 7 bases respectively, with 14 bases between them. This CDR3 region has 15 residues. The CDR3, as DNA: TGTGCCAGCAGCTTGGTAGGGGCGTCGGGGCAGCCCCAGCATTTT. Protein sequence: CASSLVGASGQPQHF.